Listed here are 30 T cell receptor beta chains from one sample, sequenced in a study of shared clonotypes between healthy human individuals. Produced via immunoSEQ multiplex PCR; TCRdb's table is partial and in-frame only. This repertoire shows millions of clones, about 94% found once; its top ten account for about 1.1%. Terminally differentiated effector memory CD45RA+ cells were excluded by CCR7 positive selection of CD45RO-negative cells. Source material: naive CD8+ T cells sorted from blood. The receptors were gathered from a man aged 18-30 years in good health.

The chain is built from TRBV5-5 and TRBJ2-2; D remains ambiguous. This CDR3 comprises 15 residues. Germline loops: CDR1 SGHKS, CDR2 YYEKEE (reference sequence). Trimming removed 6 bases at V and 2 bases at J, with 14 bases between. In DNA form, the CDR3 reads TGTGCCAGCACCAAATTCGGGTATAACACCGGGGAGCTGTTTTTT. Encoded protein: CASTKFGYNTGELFF.

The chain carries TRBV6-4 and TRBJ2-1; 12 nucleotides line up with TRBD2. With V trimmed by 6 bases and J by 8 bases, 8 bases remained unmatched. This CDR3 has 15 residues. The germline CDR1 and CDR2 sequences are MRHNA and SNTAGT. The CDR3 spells CASRPSGGAIDEQFF. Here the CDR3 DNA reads TGTGCCAGCAGACCTAGCGGGGGGGCCATAGATGAGCAGTTCTTC.

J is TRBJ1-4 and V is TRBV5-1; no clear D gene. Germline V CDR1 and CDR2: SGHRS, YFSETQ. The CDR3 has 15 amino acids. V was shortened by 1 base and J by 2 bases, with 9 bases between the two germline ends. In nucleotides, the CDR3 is TGCGCCAGCAGCTTGAGGGAGGGTACTAATGAAAAACTGTTTTTT. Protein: CASSLREGTNEKLFF. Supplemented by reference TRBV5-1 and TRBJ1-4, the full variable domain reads KAGVTQTPRYLIKTRGQQVTLSCSPISGHRSVSWYQQTPGQGLQFLFEYFSETQRNKGNFPGRFSGRQFSNSRSEMNVSTLELGDSALYLCASSLREGTNEKLFFGSGTQLSVL.

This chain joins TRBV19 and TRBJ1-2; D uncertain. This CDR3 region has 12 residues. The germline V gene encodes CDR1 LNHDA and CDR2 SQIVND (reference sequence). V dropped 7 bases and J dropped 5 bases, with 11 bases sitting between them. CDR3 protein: CASTALGYGYTF. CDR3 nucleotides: TGTGCCAGTACCGCCCTTGGATATGGCTACACCTTC.

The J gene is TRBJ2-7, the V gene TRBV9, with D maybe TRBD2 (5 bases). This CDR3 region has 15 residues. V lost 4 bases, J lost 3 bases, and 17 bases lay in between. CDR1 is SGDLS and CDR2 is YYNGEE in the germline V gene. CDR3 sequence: CASSFRAAGFYEQYF. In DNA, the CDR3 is TGTGCCAGCAGCTTCCGGGCCGCGGGTTTCTACGAGCAGTACTTC. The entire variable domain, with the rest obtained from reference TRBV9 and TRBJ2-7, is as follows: DSGVTQTPKHLITATGQRVTLRCSPRSGDLSVYWYQQSLDQGLQFLIQYYNGEERAKGNILERFSAQQFPDLHSELNLSSLELGDSALYFCASSFRAAGFYEQYFGPGTRLTVT.

The CDR3 loop reads CASSPGLLNTGELFF. CDR3 bases: TGCGCCAGCAGCCCGGGACTCCTAAACACCGGGGAGCTGTTTTTT. This sequence joins TRBV4-3 and TRBJ2-2; a possible D gene is TRBD2 (6 bases). The CDR3 covers 15 residues. V was trimmed by 4 bases and J by 2 bases, leaving 11 bases between them. The germline V gene encodes CDR1 LGHNA and CDR2 YSLEER.

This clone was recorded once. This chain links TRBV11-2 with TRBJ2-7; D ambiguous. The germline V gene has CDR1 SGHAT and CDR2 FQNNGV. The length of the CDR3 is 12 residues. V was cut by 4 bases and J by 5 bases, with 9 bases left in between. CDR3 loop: CASSSQVHEQYF. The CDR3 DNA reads TGTGCCAGCAGCTCGCAGGTCCACGAGCAGTACTTC. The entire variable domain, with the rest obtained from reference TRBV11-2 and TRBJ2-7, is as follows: EAGVAQSPRYKIIEKRQSVAFWCNPISGHATLYWYQQILGQGPKLLIQFQNNGVVDDSQLPKDRFSAERLKGVDSTLKIQPAKLEDSAVYLCASSSQVHEQYFGPGTRLTVT.

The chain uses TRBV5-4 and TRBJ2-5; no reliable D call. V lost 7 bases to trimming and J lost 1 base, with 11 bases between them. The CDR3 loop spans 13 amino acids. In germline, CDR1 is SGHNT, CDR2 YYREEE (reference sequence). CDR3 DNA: TGTGCCAGCCACCCGGGCGGCCAAGAGACCCAGTACTTC. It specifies CASHPGGQETQYF.

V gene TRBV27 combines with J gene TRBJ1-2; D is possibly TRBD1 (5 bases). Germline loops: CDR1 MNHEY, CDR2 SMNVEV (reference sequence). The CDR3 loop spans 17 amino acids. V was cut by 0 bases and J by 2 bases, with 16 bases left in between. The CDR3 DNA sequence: TGTGCCAGCAGTTTATCGGCCCGTGTGGGGGGAAACTATGGCTACACCTTC. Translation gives CASSLSARVGGNYGYTF.

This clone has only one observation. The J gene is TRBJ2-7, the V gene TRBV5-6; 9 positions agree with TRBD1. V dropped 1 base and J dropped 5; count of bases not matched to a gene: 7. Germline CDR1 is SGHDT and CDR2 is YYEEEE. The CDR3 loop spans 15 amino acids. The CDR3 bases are TGTGCCAGCAGCTTGACAGGGGGCGAGGCCAACGAGCAGTACTTC. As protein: CASSLTGGEANEQYF.

DNA of the CDR3: TGCGCCAGCAGCTTAATTACACGGACCTACGAGCAGTACTTC. Translation: CASSLITRTYEQYF. The chain couples TRBV5-1 to TRBJ2-7; D call uncertain. The V and J ends lost 2 bases and 2 bases respectively, with 11 bases between them. This CDR3 has 14 amino acids. Germline V gene lookup returns CDR1 SGHRS and CDR2 YFSETQ.

The DNA of the CDR3 is TGCGCCAGCAGCCAAGTTTGGGACGGCAATCAGCCCCAGCATTTT. Protein: CASSQVWDGNQPQHF. The chain carries TRBV4-1 and TRBJ1-5; D might be TRBD1 (5 bases). V was clipped by 1 base and J by 2 bases, with 9 bases between them. Germline V gene data show CDR1 as MGHRA and CDR2 as YSYEKL. The CDR3 runs to 15 residues.

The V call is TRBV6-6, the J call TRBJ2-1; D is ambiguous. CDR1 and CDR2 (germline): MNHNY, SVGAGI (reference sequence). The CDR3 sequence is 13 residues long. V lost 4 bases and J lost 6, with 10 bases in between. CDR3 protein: CASSFGPGNEQFF. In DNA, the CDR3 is TGTGCCAGCAGTTTTGGACCCGGCAATGAGCAGTTCTTC.

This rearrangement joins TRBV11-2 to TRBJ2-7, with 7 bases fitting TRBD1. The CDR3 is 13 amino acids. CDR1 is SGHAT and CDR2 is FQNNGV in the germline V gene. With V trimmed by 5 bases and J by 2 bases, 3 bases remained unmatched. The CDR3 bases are TGTGCCAGCAGCCACGGACAGGCCTACGAGCAGTACTTC. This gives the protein CASSHGQAYEQYF.

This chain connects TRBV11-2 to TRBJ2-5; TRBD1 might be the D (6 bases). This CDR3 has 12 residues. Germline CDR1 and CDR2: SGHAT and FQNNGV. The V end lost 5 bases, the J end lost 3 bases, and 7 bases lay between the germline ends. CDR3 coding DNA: TGTGCCAGCAGCAGGACAGAAGAGACCCAGTACTTC. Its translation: CASSRTEETQYF.

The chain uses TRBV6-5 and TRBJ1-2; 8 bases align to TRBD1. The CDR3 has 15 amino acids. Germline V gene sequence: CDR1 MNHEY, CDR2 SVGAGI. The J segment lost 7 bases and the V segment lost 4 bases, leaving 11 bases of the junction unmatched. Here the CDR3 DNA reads TGTGCCAGCAGTTCCCGGACAGGGTTCTATGGTGGCTACACCTTC. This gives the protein CASSSRTGFYGGYTF.

This CDR3 is CASSEDRISYEQYF. CDR3 sequence (DNA): TGTGCCAGCAGTGAGGACAGGATATCCTACGAGCAGTACTTC. The gene calls are TRBV6-1 and TRBJ2-7; TRBD1 matches at 7 bases. Germline V gives CDR1 MNHNS, CDR2 SASEGT. The CDR3 spans 14 residues. V dropped 3 bases and J dropped 1; count of bases not matched to a gene: 3.

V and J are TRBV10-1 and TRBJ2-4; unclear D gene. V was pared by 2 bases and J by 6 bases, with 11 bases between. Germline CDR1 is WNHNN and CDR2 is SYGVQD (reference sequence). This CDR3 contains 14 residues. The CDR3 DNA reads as TGCGCCAGCAGTGAGGATCGGTGGGGAAACATTCAGTACTTC. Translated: CASSEDRWGNIQYF.

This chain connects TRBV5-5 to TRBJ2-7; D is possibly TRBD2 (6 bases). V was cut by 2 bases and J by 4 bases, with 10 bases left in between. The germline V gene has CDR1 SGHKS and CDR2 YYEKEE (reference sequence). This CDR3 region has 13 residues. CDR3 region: CASSLGTQYEQYF. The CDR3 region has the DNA TGTGCCAGCAGCTTAGGGACTCAGTACGAGCAGTACTTC.

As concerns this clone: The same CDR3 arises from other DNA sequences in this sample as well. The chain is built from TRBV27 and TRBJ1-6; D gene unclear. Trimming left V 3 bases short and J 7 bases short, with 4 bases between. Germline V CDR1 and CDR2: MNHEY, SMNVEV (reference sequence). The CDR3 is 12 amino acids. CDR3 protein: CASSFNNSPLHF. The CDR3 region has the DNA TGTGCCAGCAGTTTTAACAATTCACCCCTCCACTTT.

The CDR3 sequence is CASSLEYSSNTGELFF. CDR3 coding DNA: TGCGCCAGCAGCTTGGAATACAGCTCGAACACCGGGGAGCTGTTTTTT. This rearrangement joins TRBV5-1 to TRBJ2-2; no clear D gene. V shed 0 bases and J shed 0 bases, with 9 bases lying between them. The CDR3 is 16 residues long. Germline V gene sequence: CDR1 SGHRS, CDR2 YFSETQ. Together with reference TRBV5-1 and TRBJ2-2, the CDR3 gives the full variable domain: KAGVTQTPRYLIKTRGQQVTLSCSPISGHRSVSWYQQTPGQGLQFLFEYFSETQRNKGNFPGRFSGRQFSNSRSEMNVSTLELGDSALYLCASSLEYSSNTGELFFGEGSRLTVL.

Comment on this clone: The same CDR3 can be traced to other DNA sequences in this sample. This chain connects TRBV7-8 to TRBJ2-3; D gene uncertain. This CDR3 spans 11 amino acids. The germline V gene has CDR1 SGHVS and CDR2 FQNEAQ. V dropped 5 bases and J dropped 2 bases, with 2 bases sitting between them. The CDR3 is CASSPTDTQYF. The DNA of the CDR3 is TGTGCCAGCAGCCCCACAGATACGCAGTATTTT. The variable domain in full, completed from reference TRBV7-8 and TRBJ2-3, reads GAGVSQSPRYKVAKRGQDVALRCDPISGHVSLFWYQQALGQGPEFLTYFQNEAQLDKSGLPSDRFFAERPEGSVSTLKIQRTQQEDSAVYLCASSPTDTQYFGPGTRLTVL.

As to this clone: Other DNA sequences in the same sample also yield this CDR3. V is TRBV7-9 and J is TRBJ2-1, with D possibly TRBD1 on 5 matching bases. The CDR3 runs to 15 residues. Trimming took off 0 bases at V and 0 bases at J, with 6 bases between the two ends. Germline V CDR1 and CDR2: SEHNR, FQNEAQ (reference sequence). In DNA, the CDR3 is TGTGCCAGCAGCTTAGCGCAGGGCTCCTACAATGAGCAGTTCTTC. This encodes CASSLAQGSYNEQFF.

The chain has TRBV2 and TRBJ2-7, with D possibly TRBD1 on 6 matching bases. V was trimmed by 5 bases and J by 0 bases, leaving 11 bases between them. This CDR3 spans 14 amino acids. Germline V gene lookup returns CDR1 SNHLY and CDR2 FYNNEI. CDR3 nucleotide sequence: TGTGCCAGCAGTCCTGGCAGGGGCTCCTACGAGCAGTACTTC. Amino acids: CASSPGRGSYEQYF.

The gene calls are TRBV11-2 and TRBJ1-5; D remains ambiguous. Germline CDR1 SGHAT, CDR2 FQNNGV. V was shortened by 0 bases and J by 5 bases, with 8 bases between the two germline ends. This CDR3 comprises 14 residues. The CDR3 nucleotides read TGTGCCAGCAGCTTAGAAGCCGTGTATCAGCCCCAGCATTTT. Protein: CASSLEAVYQPQHF.

CDR3 coding DNA: TGTGCCAGCACCCCGACAGGGGGGCCCTATGGCTACACCTTC. Translation gives CASTPTGGPYGYTF. V gene TRBV5-4 combines with J gene TRBJ1-2; 9 bases line up with TRBD1. V was clipped by 6 bases and J by 4 bases; unmatched bases: 7. The CDR3 runs to 14 residues. The germline V gene has CDR1 SGHNT and CDR2 YYREEE (reference sequence).

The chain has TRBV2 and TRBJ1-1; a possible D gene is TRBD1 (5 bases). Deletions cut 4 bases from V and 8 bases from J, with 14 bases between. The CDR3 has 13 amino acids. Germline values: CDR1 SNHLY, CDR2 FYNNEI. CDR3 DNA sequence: TGTGCCAGCAGTGGACGGACACCCGCCGAAGCTTTCTTT. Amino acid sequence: CASSGRTPAEAFF.

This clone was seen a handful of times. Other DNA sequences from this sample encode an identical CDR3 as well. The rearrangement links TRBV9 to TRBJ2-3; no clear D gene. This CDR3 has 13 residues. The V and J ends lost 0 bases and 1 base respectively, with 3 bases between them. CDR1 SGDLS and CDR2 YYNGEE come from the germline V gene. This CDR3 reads CASSVVGTDTQYF. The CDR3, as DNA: TGTGCCAGCAGCGTAGTCGGCACAGATACGCAGTATTTT.

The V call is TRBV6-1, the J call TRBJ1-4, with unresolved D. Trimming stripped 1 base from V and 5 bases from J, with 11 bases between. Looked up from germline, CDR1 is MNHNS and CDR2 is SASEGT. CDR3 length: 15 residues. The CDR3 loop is CASSEEVWVNEKLFF. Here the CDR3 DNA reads TGTGCCAGCAGTGAAGAAGTGTGGGTCAATGAAAAACTGTTTTTT.

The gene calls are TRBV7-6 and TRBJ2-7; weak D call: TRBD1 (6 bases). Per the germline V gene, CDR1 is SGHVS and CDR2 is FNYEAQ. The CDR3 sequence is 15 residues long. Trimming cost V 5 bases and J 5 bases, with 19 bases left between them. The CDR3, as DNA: TGTGCCAGCAGCGCGGACAGTCAGAGTTCCCACGAGCAGTACTTC. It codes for CASSADSQSSHEQYF.